The present T cell receptor (beta chain) was sequenced within a study of blood T cell repertoires in COVID-19. This clone was observed a few times. The V and J ends lost 5 bases and 6 bases respectively, with 19 bases between them. The CDR3 is made up of 15 amino acids. Germline CDR1 and CDR2: SGHVS and FNYEAQ. In the authors' methods: Amplification with reference gene primers provided the estimates of nucleated cell counts. Using immunoSEQ multiplex PCR, the repertoire was profiled, and TCRdb retains in-frame clones only, with some absent. V, J and clone size were drawn from that table, and D and trimming were deduced from the DNA. Here the sample spans 45,000 to 65,000 clones, 85% to 90% being singletons.

This clonotype was sampled from a man older than 75 with active or convalescent COVID-19. The sample was peripheral blood. The chain recombines TRBV7-6 with TRBJ1-2, with D uncertain. CDR3 protein: CASSPPGFLANGYTF. Written as DNA, the CDR3 is TGTGCCAGCAGCCCCCCCGGGTTCCTGGCTAATGGCTACACCTTC.